One sample yielded the 29 T cell receptor beta chains listed below, sequenced in a study of blood T cell repertoires in COVID-19. TCRdb keeps only in-frame clones here, not all; method: immunoSEQ multiplex PCR. Of 200,000 to 300,000 clones in the sample, about nine tenths were seen once. The sequenced sample consisted of peripheral blood. Source of these receptors: a man aged 25 to 40 with COVID-19, enrolled during active disease.

This chain joins TRBV12-5 and TRBJ1-2; no clear D. This CDR3 is built from 16 residues. Germline CDR1 and CDR2: LGHNT and FRNRAP. Between the trimmed V and J ends, which lost 3 bases and 7 bases, there was a span of 21 bases. This chain's CDR3 is CASGFEEVGLAVGYTF. CDR3 nucleotide sequence: TGTGCTAGTGGTTTTGAAGAGGTGGGGTTAGCGGTTGGCTACACCTTC.

The V gene is TRBV5-1, the J gene TRBJ1-6; 8 nucleotides line up with TRBD1. With V trimmed by 3 bases and J by 6 bases, 5 bases remained unmatched. Germline values: CDR1 SGHRS, CDR2 YFSETQ. This CDR3 is built from 15 residues. The CDR3 sequence: CASSSDRVPNSPLHF. The CDR3 region has the DNA TGCGCCAGCAGCTCGGACAGGGTTCCTAATTCACCCCTCCACTTT.

The CDR3 protein is CASNAGLFLRDTIYF. CDR3 nucleotides: TGTGCCAGCAACGCCGGACTCTTCCTGAGGGACACCATATATTTT. The chain recombines TRBV6-6 with TRBJ1-3; no definite D call. Deletions cut 7 bases from V and 8 bases from J, with 21 bases between. Germline loops: CDR1 MNHNY, CDR2 SVGAGI (reference sequence). The CDR3 consists of 15 residues.

The rearrangement links TRBV30 to TRBJ2-5; D perhaps matches TRBD2 (5 bases). Trimming took off 2 bases at V and 5 bases at J, with 9 bases between the two ends. This CDR3 is 12 amino acids long. Germline V CDR1 and CDR2: GTSNPN, SVGIG (reference sequence). CDR3 sequence: CAWSLTGETQYF. The DNA of the CDR3 is TGTGCCTGGAGTCTAACGGGGGAGACCCAGTACTTC.

This CDR3 reads CASSLGTPGGADTQYF. The CDR3 DNA reads as TGTGCCAGCAGCCTAGGGACTCCCGGGGGGGCAGATACGCAGTATTTT. This rearrangement joins TRBV7-6 to TRBJ2-3, with TRBD2 matching 8 bases. Germline V gene lookup returns CDR1 SGHVS and CDR2 FNYEAQ. The ends lost 5 bases at V and 4 bases at J; junction bases unmatched: 11. This CDR3 region has 16 residues.

The chain employs TRBV10-1 and TRBJ1-1; TRBD1 is a possible D gene (6 bases). CDR1 is WNHNN, CDR2 SYGVQD, per germline (reference sequence). The V end was cut by 6 bases, the J end by 1 base, with 12 bases between. The CDR3 covers 14 residues. Here the CDR3 reads CASSQGYGNTEAFF. As DNA, the CDR3 is TGCGCCAGCAGCCAGGGGTACGGGAACACTGAAGCTTTCTTT.

The rearrangement uses TRBV19 and TRBJ2-2, with D possibly TRBD2 on 6 matching bases. CDR1 is LNHDA and CDR2 is SQIVND in the germline V gene (reference sequence). CDR3 length: 13 amino acids. V was shortened by 5 bases and J by 5 bases, with 9 bases between the two germline ends. CDR3 in DNA: TGTGCCAGTAGTGCGGGACCAACCGGGGAGCTGTTTTTT. Its protein is CASSAGPTGELFF. Drawing the rest from reference TRBV19 and TRBJ2-2, the complete variable domain is DGGITQSPKYLFRKEGQNVTLSCEQNLNHDAMYWYRQDPGQGLRLIYYSQIVNDFQKGDIAEGYSVSREKKESFPLTVTSAQKNPTAFYLCASSAGPTGELFFGEGSRLTVL.

The chain employs TRBV6-5 and TRBJ1-2; D uncertain. The CDR3 extends over 12 amino acids. Trimming took off 8 bases at V and 4 bases at J, with 11 bases between the two ends. The V gene's germline CDR1 is MNHEY and CDR2 SVGAGI. The CDR3 DNA is TGTGCCAGCTACTTACGGGTCTATGGCTACACCTTC. It is translated as CASYLRVYGYTF.

The chain joins TRBV30 to TRBJ1-3; TRBD1 matches at 7 bases. In germline, CDR1 is GTSNPN, CDR2 SVGIG (reference sequence). The CDR3 contains 15 residues. Germline trimming cut 3 bases from V and 2 bases from J; bases unmatched to any gene: 7. CDR3 nucleotides: TGTGCCTGGAGCAGAAAACAGGGGACTGGAAACACCATATATTTT. Translation: CAWSRKQGTGNTIYF.

The gene calls are TRBV11-2 and TRBJ2-1; TRBD2 matches at 8 bases. Germline V gives CDR1 SGHAT, CDR2 FQNNGV. J was trimmed by 5 bases and V by 2 bases; bases with no gene match: 2. There are 14 residues in the CDR3. The CDR3 DNA reads as TGTGCCAGCAGCTTAAGCGGGGGCCACAATGAGCAGTTCTTC. It encodes CASSLSGGHNEQFF.

V gene TRBV7-6 combines with J gene TRBJ2-5, with TRBD2 identical over 12 bases. The V gene's germline CDR1 is SGHVS and CDR2 FNYEAQ. J lost 7 bases, V lost 3 bases, and 15 bases had no gene match. The CDR3 extends over 18 amino acids. The DNA for the CDR3 is TGTGCCAGCAGCTTCGTCGGGACTAGCGGGTTGGGACTTGGGACCCAGTACTTC. Protein: CASSFVGTSGLGLGTQYF.

The V and J genes are TRBV18 and TRBJ1-2; maybe TRBD1 (6 bases). The CDR3 loop spans 15 amino acids. The germline CDR1 and CDR2 sequences are KGHSH and LQKENI. The V gene lost 3 bases and the J gene lost 5 bases, with 16 bases spanning the gap. The DNA for the CDR3 is TGTGCCAGCTCACCGGGGACAACCGGTGGGTATGGCTACACCTTC. The encoded protein is CASSPGTTGGYGYTF.

This chain uses TRBV7-9 with TRBJ1-2, with 7 bases identical to TRBD1. Germline-derived CDR1 and CDR2 are SEHNR and FQNEAQ (reference sequence). The CDR3 contains 16 residues. The V and J ends lost 5 bases and 2 bases, in that order; junction bases with no gene match: 11. The CDR3 here is CASSGTGAVKNYGYTF. The CDR3 bases are TGTGCCAGCAGCGGAACAGGGGCGGTTAAGAACTATGGCTACACCTTC.

This chain uses TRBV19 with TRBJ1-5, with no clear D. Germline CDR1 is LNHDA and CDR2 is SQIVND (reference sequence). The CDR3 sequence is 16 residues long. V was shortened by 3 bases and J by 3 bases, with 15 bases between the two germline ends. Here the CDR3 DNA reads TGTGCCAGTAGTATCGGTTTGTCCAATATCAATCAGCCCCAGCATTTT. This encodes CASSIGLSNINQPQHF.

J is TRBJ1-4 and V is TRBV30; TRBD1 matches 9 bases. The CDR3 is 12 amino acids. The germline V gene encodes CDR1 GTSNPN and CDR2 SVGIG (reference sequence). CDR3 DNA sequence: TGTGCTTCCGGGACAGGGTCGGGAAAACTGTTTTTT. Translating it yields CASGTGSGKLFF.

This rearrangement joins TRBV7-9 to TRBJ2-5; the D gene is possibly TRBD2 (6 bases). Between the trimmed V and J ends, which lost 4 bases and 4 bases, there was a span of 16 bases. CDR1 and CDR2 from the germline V gene are SEHNR and FQNEAQ (reference sequence). The CDR3 consists of 15 residues. CDR3 loop: CASSSGSRAGETQYF. The DNA of the CDR3 is TGTGCCAGCAGCTCCGGGAGCAGGGCTGGAGAGACCCAGTACTTC. Variable domain in full (rest from reference TRBV7-9 and TRBJ2-5): DTGVSQNPRHKITKRGQNVTFRCDPISEHNRLYWYRQTLGQGPEFLTYFQNEAQLEKSRLLSDRFSAERPKGSFSTLEIQRTEQGDSAMYLCASSSGSRAGETQYFGPGTRLLVL.

The genes are TRBV5-1 and TRBJ1-2, with TRBD1 matching 7 bases. Unmatched junction bases numbered 11, after V lost 4 bases and J lost 8 bases. CDR3 length equals 14 residues. Germline CDR1 reads SGHRS; CDR2 reads YFSETQ. The CDR3: CASSPTRDSGGYTF. The DNA for the CDR3 is TGCGCCAGCAGCCCGACCCGGGACAGTGGGGGCTACACCTTC.

In DNA form, the CDR3 reads TGTGCCAGCAGTGAAGTACAGGGGAGATCGAATGAGCAGTTCTTC. The encoded protein is CASSEVQGRSNEQFF. The V gene is TRBV6-1, the J gene TRBJ2-1; 7 bases line up with TRBD1. V dropped 1 base and J dropped 7; count of bases not matched to a gene: 7. Germline CDR1 and CDR2: MNHNS and SASEGT. This CDR3 region has 15 residues.

This chain joins TRBV13 and TRBJ2-1; perhaps TRBD2 as D (6 bases). V was cut by 0 bases and J by 5 bases, with 17 bases left in between. CDR1 and CDR2 from the germline V gene are PRHDT and FYEKMQ (reference sequence). The CDR3 contains 17 residues. In DNA, the CDR3 is TGTGCCAGCAGCTTAGGGGCGGCAGGGAGGAGCCACAATGAGCAGTTCTTC. It yields the protein CASSLGAAGRSHNEQFF.

This chain links TRBV29-1 with TRBJ1-2; 9 bases agree with TRBD1. In germline, CDR1 is SQVTM, CDR2 ANQGSEA. This CDR3 comprises 13 residues. After removal of 7 bases from V and 6 bases from J, the junction contained 9 bases not matched to a gene. The CDR3 nucleotides read TGCAGCGGCAGCCGGGACAGGGTCGATGGCTACACCTTC. Translated, it gives CSGSRDRVDGYTF.

The chain couples TRBV11-2 to TRBJ2-7; 9 bases map to TRBD1. Germline assignment: CDR1 SGHAT and CDR2 FQNNGV. Trimming cost V 3 bases and J 1 base; bases outside gene matches: 1. CDR3 length: 14 amino acids. The CDR3 DNA reads TGTGCCAGCAGCTTGGGGACAGGGTCCTACGAGCAGTACTTC. Translation gives CASSLGTGSYEQYF.

The chain links TRBV9 to TRBJ2-1, with 7 bases aligning to TRBD2. The CDR3 totals 15 residues. The trim removed 0 bases at V and 4 bases at J, leaving 4 bases unmatched. CDR1 is SGDLS, CDR2 YYNGEE, per germline. CDR3 region: CASSVERGEYNEQFF. The DNA of the CDR3 is TGTGCCAGCAGCGTAGAACGGGGGGAGTACAATGAGCAGTTCTTC.

The rearrangement joins TRBV4-1 to TRBJ2-3; 9 bases are a match to TRBD2. V lost 3 bases to trimming and J lost 6 bases; unmatched junction nucleotides: 19. CDR1 and CDR2 from the germline V gene are MGHRA and YSYEKL. The CDR3 totals 19 residues. Written as DNA, the CDR3 is TGCGCCAGCAGCCACATCCGGGGCGGGGGGGCCTTTTCTACGGATACGCAGTATTTT. The encoded protein is CASSHIRGGGAFSTDTQYF.

The chain recombines TRBV2 with TRBJ2-5, with TRBD1 matching 9 bases. The V segment lost 11 bases and the J segment 5 bases; nucleotides outside the gene matches: 6. The CDR3 loop spans 12 amino acids. Per the germline V gene, CDR1 is SNHLY and CDR2 is FYNNEI. CDR3 DNA sequence: TGTGCCGGAAGAGACAGGGGGGAGACCCAGTACTTC. It yields the protein CAGRDRGETQYF.

Only one count was recorded for this clone. For the CDR3, the DNA is TGTGCCAGCAGCCTCCGGGGGGGGTCCTACGAGCAGTACTTC. It specifies CASSLRGGSYEQYF. The rearrangement links TRBV13 to TRBJ2-7, with 8 bases lining up with TRBD2. V trimming: 5 bases; J trimming: 1 base; junction bases outside the gene matches: 4. Germline-derived CDR1 and CDR2 are PRHDT and FYEKMQ (reference sequence). The CDR3 contains 14 residues.

Notes on this clone: This sample includes further DNA sequences coding for the same CDR3. V is TRBV5-1 and J is TRBJ2-7; TRBD1 agrees at 11 bases. The CDR3 spans 15 residues. Trimming cost V 2 bases and J 2 bases; bases outside gene matches: 3. Germline V gives CDR1 SGHRS, CDR2 YFSETQ. For the CDR3, the DNA is TGCGCCAGCAGCTTAGGGACAGGGGGGACCTACGAGCAGTACTTC. It yields the protein CASSLGTGGTYEQYF.

Here the CDR3 reads CASSIIYGQGATYEQYF. The CDR3 DNA reads as TGTGCCAGTAGTATAATTTATGGACAGGGGGCCACCTACGAGCAGTACTTC. The rearrangement links TRBV19 to TRBJ2-7; 11 bases are a match to TRBD1. The CDR3 extends over 17 amino acids. The germline CDR1 and CDR2 sequences are LNHDA and SQIVND (reference sequence). V lost 2 bases, J lost 2 bases, and 8 bases stayed unmatched.

The V call is TRBV7-9, the J call TRBJ1-1; D is perhaps TRBD1 (5 bases). CDR3 size: 14 residues. Trimming stripped 2 bases from V and 5 bases from J, with 12 bases between. CDR1 SEHNR and CDR2 FQNEAQ come from the germline V gene (reference sequence). The CDR3 coding sequence is TGTGCCAGCAGCTTACAGGGCCGTACGACTGAAGCTTTCTTT. It encodes CASSLQGRTTEAFF.

The V call is TRBV6-5, the J call TRBJ1-2, with D tentatively TRBD1 (5 bases). Trimming left V 5 bases short and J 7 bases short, with 20 bases between. Per germline, CDR1 MNHEY and CDR2 SVGAGI. This CDR3 has 15 residues. The CDR3 DNA reads TGTGCCAGCAGTCCTGCCTCGGGGGGTACAGTTGGCTACACCTTC. Amino acid sequence: CASSPASGGTVGYTF.